These 26 T cell receptor beta chains originate from one sample sequenced in a study of CD8 T cells in Susac syndrome. Reverse transcription of roughly 0.5 to 1 ug RNA used random hexamers. TCRdb passed the immunoSEQ multiplex PCR reads through MiXCR, listing each CDR3 protein once. This table holds 150,000 to 200,000 distinct CDR3 sequences, roughly nine tenths found once. The sample was CD4+ T cells from PBMCs. The receptor source for this set is a human donor with Susac syndrome.

The chain recombines TRBV12-3 or TRBV12-4 with TRBJ2-2, with D perhaps TRBD1 (5 bases). The V end was cut by 3 bases, the J end by 3 bases, with 8 bases between. This CDR3 is 14 amino acids long. The CDR3 nucleotides read TGTGCCAGCAGTTTCAGGGATGACACCGGGGAGCTGTTTTTT. This codes for CASSFRDDTGELFF.

The chain has TRBV15 and TRBJ2-7; D is undetermined. Looked up from germline, CDR1 is LNHNV and CDR2 is YYDKDF (reference sequence). CDR3 length equals 16 residues. V was trimmed by 5 bases and J by 3 bases, leaving 20 bases between them. The CDR3 sequence is CATSDILTPKRYEQYF. DNA of the CDR3: TGTGCCACCAGCGACATCCTAACCCCCAAGCGCTACGAGCAGTACTTC.

V usage is TRBV6-1 and J usage is TRBJ2-1, with TRBD2 identical over 11 bases. The CDR3 loop spans 16 amino acids. Germline trimming cut 5 bases from V and 2 bases from J; bases unmatched to any gene: 5. The V gene's germline CDR1 is MNHNS and CDR2 SASEGT. CDR3 in DNA: TGTGCCAGCAGTAGGCTAGCGGGAGGTCCCTACAATGAGCAGTTCTTC. Translating it yields CASSRLAGGPYNEQFF.

The rearrangement uses TRBV5-4 and TRBJ1-1; 9 positions agree with TRBD1. Germline CDR1 is SGHNT and CDR2 is YYREEE (reference sequence). CDR3 size: 14 residues. Germline trimming cut 4 bases from V and 5 bases from J; bases unmatched to any gene: 6. The CDR3 loop reads CASSGGQGRTEAFF. DNA for the CDR3: TGTGCCAGCAGCGGGGGACAGGGAAGGACTGAAGCTTTCTTT.

This clonotype is a singleton in its sample. V and J are TRBV7-2 and TRBJ2-1, with D perhaps TRBD1 (6 bases). V was cut by 4 bases and J by 8 bases, with 12 bases left in between. The CDR3 runs 13 residues. Germline CDR1 SGHTA, CDR2 FQGNSA. CDR3 amino acids: CASSSGARDEQFF. CDR3 coding DNA: TGTGCCAGCAGCTCAGGGGCGAGAGATGAGCAGTTCTTC.

The chain carries TRBV6-1 and TRBJ2-5, with 13 nucleotides matching TRBD2. The CDR3 runs to 15 residues. Trimming cost V 5 bases and J 2 bases; bases outside gene matches: 2. CDR1 is MNHNS, CDR2 SASEGT, per germline. DNA of the CDR3: TGTGCCAGCAGTCCGGGACTAGCGGGACAAGAGACCCAGTACTTC. Protein product: CASSPGLAGQETQYF.

This clonotype was picked up one time. The J gene is TRBJ2-3, the V gene TRBV20-1; D not certain. V was trimmed by 0 bases and J by 0 bases, leaving 4 bases between them. The CDR3 loop spans 13 amino acids. Germline lookup yields CDR1 DFQATT and CDR2 SNEGSKA (reference sequence). The CDR3 nucleotides read TGCAGTGCTAGAGAGTCGAGCACAGATACGCAGTATTTT. Its protein product is CSARESSTDTQYF.

This chain joins TRBV2 and TRBJ2-5; D uncertain. The CDR3 consists of 10 residues. From germline, CDR1 is SNHLY and CDR2 FYNNEI. Trimming took off 6 bases at V and 5 bases at J, with 4 bases between the two ends. The CDR3 spells CASRTETQYF. In nucleotides, the CDR3 is TGTGCCAGCAGGACGGAGACCCAGTACTTC.

The chain recombines TRBV10-3 with TRBJ2-3; 8 nucleotides line up with TRBD2. The CDR3 has 15 amino acids. V lost 0 bases to trimming and J lost 1 base; unmatched junction nucleotides: 0. Germline-derived CDR1 and CDR2 are ENHRY and SYGVKD. Here the CDR3 reads CAISESTSGTDTQYF. The CDR3 nucleotides are TGTGCCATCAGTGAGTCGACTAGCGGCACAGATACGCAGTATTTT.

The chain has TRBV6-5 and TRBJ1-1, with a weak D call TRBD1 (6 bases). V lost 5 bases and J lost 2, with 12 bases in between. This CDR3 contains 14 residues. In germline, CDR1 is MNHEY, CDR2 SVGAGI. The CDR3 DNA sequence: TGTGCCAGCAGTAAAGGACAGATTAACACTGAAGCTTTCTTT. It yields the protein CASSKGQINTEAFF.

V is TRBV12-3 or TRBV12-4 and J is TRBJ1-3, with 9 bases lining up with TRBD1. Unmatched junction bases numbered 4, after V lost 6 bases and J lost 4 bases. This CDR3 has 14 amino acids. The CDR3 nucleotides read TGTGCCAGCAGGAAACAGGGGGCCGGAAACACCATATATTTT. Its protein product is CASRKQGAGNTIYF.

J is TRBJ2-7 and V is TRBV27; tentatively, D is TRBD2 (5 bases). The ends were cut back, 1 base at V and 2 bases at J, with 9 bases in the middle. The V gene's germline CDR1 is MNHEY and CDR2 SMNVEV (reference sequence). The CDR3 spans 14 residues. The CDR3 DNA is TGTGCCAGCAGTTTATTCGACGGGGCCTACGAGCAGTACTTC. It is translated as CASSLFDGAYEQYF.

V usage is TRBV19 and J usage is TRBJ2-1, with 8 nucleotides matching TRBD1. V was clipped by 3 bases and J by 2 bases; unmatched bases: 15. The CDR3 covers 19 residues. The germline gives CDR1 LNHDA, CDR2 SQIVND (reference sequence). Here the CDR3 DNA reads TGTGCCAGTAGTATTTATTGGGGAACAGGGGGATCGACCTACAATGAGCAGTTCTTC. Its translation: CASSIYWGTGGSTYNEQFF.

The chain couples TRBV30 to TRBJ2-1; 12 nucleotides line up with TRBD2. The CDR3 sequence is 16 residues long. Germline V CDR1 and CDR2: GTSNPN, SVGIG (reference sequence). V shed 1 base and J 5 bases; nucleotides not matched to a gene: 6. CDR3 sequence: CAWSAFGLAGNNEQFF. The CDR3 nucleotides are TGTGCCTGGAGTGCATTCGGACTAGCGGGGAACAATGAGCAGTTCTTC.

The CDR3 bases are TGTGCCAGTAGTATCCGGGGACAGGGATCAGCACCCCTCCACTTT. Protein product: CASSIRGQGSAPLHF. The chain uses TRBV19 and TRBJ1-6, with 9 bases aligning to TRBD1. Germline V CDR1 and CDR2: LNHDA, SQIVND (reference sequence). There are 15 residues in the CDR3. Unmatched junction bases numbered 8, after V lost 3 bases and J lost 11 bases.

The rearrangement links TRBV5-5 to TRBJ1-1, with 7 bases fitting TRBD1. Germline V lookup: CDR1 SGHKS, CDR2 YYEKEE (reference sequence). The CDR3 runs to 13 residues. J lost 5 bases, V lost 1 base, and 2 bases had no gene match. Here the CDR3 DNA reads TGTGCCAGCAGCTTGAGGGGGCTTACTGAAGCTTTCTTT. Amino acids: CASSLRGLTEAFF.

The chain employs TRBV30 and TRBJ2-5; possible D gene TRBD1, 6 bases. Germline lookup yields CDR1 GTSNPN and CDR2 SVGIG (reference sequence). This CDR3 comprises 14 residues. V was pared by 0 bases and J by 4 bases, with 12 bases between. CDR3 in amino acids: CAWSVQGRRETQYF. For the CDR3, the DNA is TGTGCCTGGAGTGTACAGGGCCGGAGAGAGACCCAGTACTTC.

The chain uses TRBV27 and TRBJ2-2; 8 bases align to TRBD2. Trimming removed 0 bases from V and 2 bases from J; junction bases left unmatched: 2. Germline lookup yields CDR1 MNHEY and CDR2 SMNVEV (reference sequence). The CDR3 has 16 amino acids. CDR3 residues: CASSLSGTSNTGELFF. DNA for the CDR3: TGTGCCAGCAGTTTATCGGGGACTAGTAACACCGGGGAGCTGTTTTTT.

The gene calls are TRBV20-1 and TRBJ1-6; possible D gene TRBD1, 6 bases. The CDR3 runs 15 residues. Trimming shortened V by 4 bases and J by 2 bases, and 12 bases separated the two germline ends. CDR1 and CDR2 from the germline V gene are DFQATT and SNEGSKA (reference sequence). In DNA form, the CDR3 reads TGCAGTGCTATCTCCGGACAGCCCTATAATTCACCCCTCCACTTT. This sequence encodes CSAISGQPYNSPLHF.

The J gene is TRBJ1-6, the V gene TRBV30; TRBD1 is a possible D gene (5 bases). The CDR3 spans 15 residues. CDR1 and CDR2 (germline): GTSNPN, SVGIG (reference sequence). V was clipped by 4 bases and J by 3 bases, with 13 bases between them. The DNA for the CDR3 is TGTGCCTGGATTGCGGCGGGGGGCTATAATTCACCCCTCCACTTT. It encodes CAWIAAGGYNSPLHF.

The chain has TRBV9 and TRBJ1-2; TRBD1 matches 8 bases. The trim removed 0 bases at V and 2 bases at J, leaving 3 bases unmatched. Germline values: CDR1 SGDLS, CDR2 YYNGEE. The CDR3 spans 15 residues. This chain's CDR3 is CASSVGTGLNYGYTF. The CDR3 DNA is TGTGCCAGCAGCGTAGGGACAGGGCTAAACTATGGCTACACCTTC.

CDR3 in DNA: TGTGCCTGGGCGCTCCGCGGGGTAGGGGGGGACACTGAAGCTTTCTTT. This encodes CAWALRGVGGDTEAFF. The chain recombines TRBV30 with TRBJ1-1, with D tentatively TRBD1 (6 bases). Germline V gene sequence: CDR1 GTSNPN, CDR2 SVGIG (reference sequence). With 5 bases removed from V and 3 bases from J, the gap between germline ends came to 22 bases. This CDR3 is built from 16 residues.

This chain links TRBV12-3 or TRBV12-4 with TRBJ1-5; weak D call: TRBD1 (6 bases). Trimming cost V 4 bases and J 7 bases, with 17 bases left between them. The CDR3 sequence is 15 residues long. For the CDR3, the DNA is TGTGCCAGCAGTTCGGGGAGACAGGTGGGACAGCCCCAGCATTTT. Translating gives CASSSGRQVGQPQHF.

The chain couples TRBV19 to TRBJ1-5, with D possibly TRBD1 on 6 matching bases. The CDR3 extends over 15 amino acids. CDR1 LNHDA and CDR2 SQIVND come from the germline V gene (reference sequence). The ends were cut back, 3 bases at V and 4 bases at J, with 13 bases in the middle. The CDR3 is CASSMGAELNQPQHF. The CDR3 region has the DNA TGTGCCAGTAGTATGGGGGCAGAGCTTAATCAGCCCCAGCATTTT.

This CDR3 reads CSVGVDPSGSTDTQYF. In DNA form, the CDR3 reads TGCAGCGTTGGGGTGGATCCTAGCGGCTCCACAGATACGCAGTATTTT. This sequence joins TRBV29-1 and TRBJ2-3; 7 bases fit TRBD2. The germline V gene has CDR1 SQVTM and CDR2 ANQGSEA. CDR3 length: 16 amino acids. With 4 bases clipped from V and 2 bases from J, the junction kept 12 bases outside the gene matches.

This clonotype was found once. The rearrangement joins TRBV19 to TRBJ1-3; no definite D call. From germline, CDR1 is LNHDA and CDR2 SQIVND (reference sequence). This CDR3 region has 15 residues. V lost 6 bases and J lost 0, with 12 bases in between. The DNA for the CDR3 is TGTGCCAGTAGAGAGGGTCTCAACTCTGGAAACACCATATATTTT. Translation: CASREGLNSGNTIYF.